This entry lists 20 T cell receptor beta chains sequenced from one sample in a study of T-cell reconstitution after alpha-beta-depleted transplantation in children. Preparation of the TCRbeta library involved a method that used unique molecular identifiers. TCRdb used MiXCR to reprocess the PCR reads, holding one entry per CDR3 protein. The sample yields 150,000 to 200,000 distinct CDR3 sequences, about 6% seen once. Sample: PBMCs, taken before TCRalphabeta/CD19-depleted stem cell transplant. All receptors derive from a girl in the first two years of life with combined immunodeficiency, due to receive a stem cell transplant.

There are a few counts of this clonotype. J is TRBJ2-2 and V is TRBV11-2; D not resolved. CDR1 SGHAT and CDR2 FQNNGV come from the germline V gene. Trimming removed 8 bases at V and 8 bases at J, with 15 bases between. The CDR3 totals 13 residues. CDR3 bases: TGTGCCAGCTTACCTTCTGGTCCGGGGGAGCTGTTTTTT. Amino acids: CASLPSGPGELFF.

This chain joins TRBV11-2 and TRBJ1-2; D is ambiguous. Looked up from germline, CDR1 is SGHAT and CDR2 is FQNNGV. This CDR3 comprises 13 residues. Trimming stripped 0 bases from V and 2 bases from J, with 4 bases between. The CDR3 nucleotides are TGTGCCAGCAGCTTAGATACCAACTATGGCTACACCTTC. Encoded protein: CASSLDTNYGYTF.

This clonotype was counted at least ten times. The chain joins TRBV20-1 to TRBJ2-5, with D hard to call. Germline V gene lookup returns CDR1 DFQATT and CDR2 SNEGSKA (reference sequence). Between the trimmed V and J ends, which lost 0 bases and 4 bases, there was a span of 12 bases. This CDR3 has 14 residues. The CDR3 region has the DNA TGCAGTGCTAGAGATCAAGAAGGCGGAGAGACCCAGTACTTC. Protein: CSARDQEGGETQYF.

This clonotype has ten or more counts. This rearrangement joins TRBV4-1 to TRBJ2-7; TRBD1 matches 9 bases. The CDR3 has 15 residues. CDR1 is MGHRA, CDR2 YSYEKL, per germline. Trimming cost V 3 bases and J 0 bases; bases outside gene matches: 3. The CDR3 DNA is TGCGCCAGCAGCCACGACAGGGGGAACTCCTACGAGCAGTACTTC. This gives the protein CASSHDRGNSYEQYF.

This clonotype occurred many times. J is TRBJ2-7 and V is TRBV6-2 or TRBV6-3; 11 positions agree with TRBD2. CDR1 is MNHEY and CDR2 is SVGEGT in the germline V gene. CDR3 length: 15 residues. V gave up 5 bases and J gave up 3 bases; unmatched junction bases: 6. CDR3 DNA sequence: TGTGCCAGCAGTGCACTAGCGGGAGTAAGCTACGAGCAGTACTTC. Translated: CASSALAGVSYEQYF.

There are a few counts of this clonotype. This sequence joins TRBV24-1 and TRBJ2-2; TRBD1 matches at 8 bases. From germline, CDR1 is KGHDR and CDR2 SFDVKD. The J segment lost 7 bases and the V segment lost 6 bases, leaving 6 bases of the junction unmatched. This CDR3 is 14 amino acids long. In DNA form, the CDR3 reads TGTGCCACCAGTATGGCAGGGGGCAACGGGGAGCTGTTTTTT. Amino acids: CATSMAGGNGELFF.

This clonotype has a count of ten or more. V is TRBV2 and J is TRBJ1-1, with 8 bases lining up with TRBD1. V gave up 6 bases and J gave up 5 bases; unmatched junction bases: 11. The length of the CDR3 is 15 residues. Germline assignment: CDR1 SNHLY and CDR2 FYNNEI. The CDR3 DNA reads as TGTGCCAGCAGCCATAGGACAGGGTTACAGACTGAAGCTTTCTTT. Translated, it gives CASSHRTGLQTEAFF.

The rearrangement joins TRBV18 to TRBJ2-5; D not certain. The CDR3 spans 11 residues. Germline CDR1 reads KGHSH; CDR2 reads LQKENI. V was pared by 6 bases and J by 5 bases, with 7 bases between. CDR3 DNA sequence: TGTGCCAGCTCCCAACCGGAGACCCAGTACTTC. It specifies CASSQPETQYF.

Ten or more counts support this clonotype. CDR3 amino acids: CASNKQETQYF. DNA of the CDR3: TGTGCCAGCAACAAACAAGAGACCCAGTACTTC. The gene calls are TRBV6-4 and TRBJ2-5; D unclear. V lost 7 bases to trimming and J lost 2 bases, with 5 bases between them. The CDR3 sequence is 11 residues long. The germline V gene encodes CDR1 MRHNA and CDR2 SNTAGT.

The chain employs TRBV3-1 and TRBJ1-2; 9 nucleotides line up with TRBD1. After removal of 4 bases from V and 4 bases from J, the junction contained 10 bases not matched to a gene. Germline V CDR1 and CDR2: LGHDT, YNNKEL (reference sequence). The CDR3 totals 16 residues. CDR3 loop: CASSPHRTGASYGYTF. DNA of the CDR3: TGTGCCAGCAGCCCCCACCGGACAGGGGCGTCCTATGGCTACACCTTC.

This clonotype was seen many times. The chain links TRBV3-2 to TRBJ2-1; the D call TRBD2 from the table was never checked on the DNA. TRBV3-2 constitutes a pseudogene. The CDR3 extends over 17 amino acids. CDR3 nucleotides: TGTGCCAGCAGCGGAGCTACTCGGGGAAGGCCTTACAATGAGCAGTTCTTC. Translated: CASSGATRGRPYNEQFF.

Turning to this clonotype: This may be a read error: a much more frequent sequence differs by one nucleotide. The chain has TRBV27 and TRBJ1-5, with 7 bases fitting TRBD1. The CDR3 contains 11 residues. Looked up from germline, CDR1 is MNHEY and CDR2 is SMNVEV (reference sequence). CDR3: CASSSGGAHHF. The CDR3 region has the DNA TGTGCCAGCAGTTCAGGGGGTGCCCACCATTTT.

The chain combines TRBV18 with TRBJ2-5; possible D gene TRBD2, 6 bases. Between the trimmed V and J ends, which lost 3 bases and 5 bases, there was a span of 16 bases. The germline gives CDR1 KGHSH, CDR2 LQKENI. This CDR3 has 15 amino acids. CDR3 sequence reads: CASSPSRPGRETQYF. CDR3 nucleotide sequence: TGTGCCAGCTCACCCTCCCGGCCAGGGAGGGAGACCCAGTACTTC.

The chain couples TRBV6-2 or TRBV6-3 to TRBJ2-4; 8 nucleotides line up with TRBD2. This CDR3 spans 12 amino acids. Trimming at V came to 4 bases and at J to 15 bases, leaving 8 bases not matched to a gene. Germline V gene sequence: CDR1 MNHEY, CDR2 SVGEGT. CDR3 protein: CASSSGLGCRYF. DNA for the CDR3: TGTGCCAGCAGTTCGGGACTAGGGTGTAGGTACTTC.

V is TRBV5-1 and J is TRBJ2-7, with TRBD1 matching 7 bases. The CDR3 loop spans 14 amino acids. Looked up from germline, CDR1 is SGHRS and CDR2 is YFSETQ. V was clipped by 4 bases and J by 4 bases; unmatched bases: 8. Written as DNA, the CDR3 is TGCGCCAGCAGCGGAACGACAGGGTGGTACGAGCAGTACTTC. Protein product: CASSGTTGWYEQYF.

The V and J genes are TRBV5-1 and TRBJ2-7; D perhaps matches TRBD2 (6 bases). V was cut by 3 bases and J by 3 bases, with 16 bases left in between. The CDR3 runs 15 residues. The V gene's germline CDR1 is SGHRS and CDR2 YFSETQ. CDR3 DNA sequence: TGCGCCAGCAGCTCCGGGAGTTTTTCCGTCTACGAGCAGTACTTC. Encoded protein: CASSSGSFSVYEQYF.

This clonotype came up many times. V gene TRBV20-1 combines with J gene TRBJ2-3; no firm D call. The CDR3 contains 12 residues. V lost 4 bases, J lost 2 bases, and 7 bases lay in between. The V gene's germline CDR1 is DFQATT and CDR2 SNEGSKA (reference sequence). CDR3 DNA: TGCAGTGCTACCCCATTCACAGATACGCAGTATTTT. Its translation: CSATPFTDTQYF.

This clonotype appeared many times. The gene calls are TRBV3-1 and TRBJ2-1; 10 bases fit TRBD2. CDR1 is LGHDT and CDR2 is YNNKEL in the germline V gene (reference sequence). The CDR3 is made up of 18 amino acids. The junction had 8 bases not matched to a gene; V was cut back by 0 bases and J by 3 bases. This CDR3 is CASSQDSLAGAHYNEQFF. The DNA of the CDR3 is TGTGCCAGCAGCCAAGATAGCCTAGCGGGGGCACACTACAATGAGCAGTTCTTC.

Turning to this clonotype: A much larger clone lies a single base off, so this may be a read error. This chain connects TRBV27 to TRBJ2-3; no reliable D call. CDR3 length: 13 amino acids. V lost 2 bases and J 8 bases, leaving 11 bases between the germline ends. Germline V gene data show CDR1 as MNHEY and CDR2 as SMNVEV (reference sequence). The CDR3 bases are TGTGCCAGCAGTTTAGGGTTAGAAGGTACGCAGTATTTT. Translated, it gives CASSLGLEGTQYF.

This clonotype was observed at least ten times. The chain recombines TRBV20-1 with TRBJ2-3, with D uncertain. The length of the CDR3 is 12 residues. Germline V gene data show CDR1 as DFQATT and CDR2 as SNEGSKA (reference sequence). V lost 6 bases, J lost 4 bases, and 11 bases lay in between. The CDR3 protein is CSAAPSADTQYF. CDR3 nucleotides: TGCAGTGCCGCCCCCAGTGCAGATACGCAGTATTTT.